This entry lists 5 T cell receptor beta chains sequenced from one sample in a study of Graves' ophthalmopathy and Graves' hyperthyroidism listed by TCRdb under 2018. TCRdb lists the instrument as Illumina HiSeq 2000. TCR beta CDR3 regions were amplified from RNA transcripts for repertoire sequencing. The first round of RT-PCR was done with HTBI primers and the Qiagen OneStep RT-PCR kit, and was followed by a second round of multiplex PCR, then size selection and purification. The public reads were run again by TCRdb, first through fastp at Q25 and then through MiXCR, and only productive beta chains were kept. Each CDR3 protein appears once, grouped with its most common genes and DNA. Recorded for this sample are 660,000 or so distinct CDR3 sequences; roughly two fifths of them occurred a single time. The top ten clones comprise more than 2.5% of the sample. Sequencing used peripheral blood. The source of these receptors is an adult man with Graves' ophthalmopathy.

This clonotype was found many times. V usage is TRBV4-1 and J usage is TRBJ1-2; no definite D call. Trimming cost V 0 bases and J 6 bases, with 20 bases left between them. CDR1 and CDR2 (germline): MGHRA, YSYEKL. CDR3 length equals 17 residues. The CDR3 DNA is TGCGCCAGCAGCCAAGACGCCTTCCCGGGAGCAGCGGATGGCTACACCTTC. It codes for CASSQDAFPGAADGYTF.

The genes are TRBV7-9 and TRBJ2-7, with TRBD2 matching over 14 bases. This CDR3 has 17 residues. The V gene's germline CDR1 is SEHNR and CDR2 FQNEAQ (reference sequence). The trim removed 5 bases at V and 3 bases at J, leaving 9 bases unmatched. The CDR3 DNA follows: TGTGCCAGCAGCCAAGAAAAGGGACTAGCGGGGGTCTACGAGCAGTACTTC. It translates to CASSQEKGLAGVYEQYF.

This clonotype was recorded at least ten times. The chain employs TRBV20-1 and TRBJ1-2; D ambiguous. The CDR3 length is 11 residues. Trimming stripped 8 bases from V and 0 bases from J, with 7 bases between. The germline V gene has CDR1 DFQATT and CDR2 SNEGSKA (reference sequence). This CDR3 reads CSSASNYGYTF. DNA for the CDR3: TGCAGTTCCGCGTCTAACTATGGCTACACCTTC.

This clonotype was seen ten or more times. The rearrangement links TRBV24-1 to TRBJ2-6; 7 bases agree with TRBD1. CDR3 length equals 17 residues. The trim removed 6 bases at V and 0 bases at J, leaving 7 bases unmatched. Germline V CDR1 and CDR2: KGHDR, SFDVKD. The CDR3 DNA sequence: TGTGCCACCAGTTCCCCGGACAGGAGCTCTGGGGCCAACGTCCTGACTTTC. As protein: CATSSPDRSSGANVLTF.

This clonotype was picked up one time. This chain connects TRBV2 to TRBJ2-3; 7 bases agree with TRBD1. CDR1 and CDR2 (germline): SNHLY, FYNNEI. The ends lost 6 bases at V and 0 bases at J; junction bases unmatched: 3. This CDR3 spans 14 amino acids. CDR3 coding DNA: TGTGCCAGCAGGGACAGGCCTAGCACAGATACGCAGTATTTT. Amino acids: CASRDRPSTDTQYF.